Shown below are 23 T cell receptor beta chains from a single sample sequenced in a study of Graves' ophthalmopathy and Graves' hyperthyroidism. Amplification targeted the TCR beta CDR3 regions, with RNA transcripts as the source material. HTBI-primed first-round RT-PCR preceded second-round multiplex PCR. TCRdb itself ran the multiplex PCR reads through MiXCR, one entry per CDR3 protein. Counted here are about 480,000 distinct CDR3 sequences, 14% occurring once; the ten biggest clones make up over 8%. The sample taken for sequencing was blood. These receptors were taken from a woman in her 30s with Graves' ophthalmopathy.

This clonotype was found many times. The chain is built from TRBV12-3 or TRBV12-4 and TRBJ2-5; D perhaps matches TRBD2 (5 bases). This CDR3 contains 14 residues. V lost 6 bases and J 4 bases, leaving 15 bases between the germline ends. The CDR3 DNA is TGTGCCAGCAGCCAAAGGGCTCGGGGAGAGACCCAGTACTTC. Amino acid sequence: CASSQRARGETQYF.

This clonotype appeared many times. The chain has TRBV6-1 and TRBJ2-7; 13 nucleotides line up with TRBD2. After removal of 6 bases from V and 1 base from J, the junction contained 0 bases not matched to a gene. The CDR3 length is 14 residues. Germline lookup yields CDR1 MNHNS and CDR2 SASEGT. The chain's CDR3 is CASRLAGGSYEQYF. In nucleotides, the CDR3 is TGTGCCAGCAGACTAGCGGGAGGGTCCTACGAGCAGTACTTC.

The chain is built from TRBV19 and TRBJ2-2; D possibly matches TRBD1 or TRBD2 (5 bases each). The CDR3 loop spans 15 amino acids. Trimming took 6 bases from V and 8 from J, leaving 19 bases between them. The germline CDR1 and CDR2 sequences are LNHDA and SQIVND (reference sequence). The CDR3 DNA follows: TGTGCCAGTAGCCCGACTCTTCCCGGGACGGGGGAGCTGTTTTTT. It codes for CASSPTLPGTGELFF.

The sample holds many counts of this clonotype. The rearrangement links TRBV6-1 to TRBJ2-7; 7 bases map to TRBD1. Germline trimming cut 4 bases from V and 3 bases from J; bases unmatched to any gene: 6. The CDR3 consists of 14 residues. Germline CDR1 is MNHNS and CDR2 is SASEGT. As DNA, the CDR3 is TGTGCCAGCAGTGCCACCCGGACAGGCTACGAGCAGTACTTC. It translates to CASSATRTGYEQYF.

Many counts were recorded for this clonotype. Here the CDR3 reads CASSEARGGAGYTF. The CDR3 DNA reads TGTGCCAGCAGTGAAGCGCGCGGGGGCGCCGGCTACACCTTC. V usage is TRBV6-1 and J usage is TRBJ1-2; D is possibly TRBD1 (6 bases). CDR3 length: 14 residues. V gave up 0 bases and J gave up 8 bases, with 13 bases separating them. Germline loops: CDR1 MNHNS, CDR2 SASEGT.

V gene TRBV6-2 or TRBV6-3 combines with J gene TRBJ2-7; 8 bases match TRBD2. This CDR3 contains 14 residues. With 7 bases clipped from V and 3 bases from J, the junction kept 8 bases outside the gene matches. Germline V gives CDR1 MNHEY, CDR2 SVGEGT. The CDR3 DNA sequence: TGTGCCAGCAATCGTCTAGCGGGCTACTACGAGCAGTACTTC. Amino acid sequence: CASNRLAGYYEQYF.

This clonotype was picked up many times. An end of the junction does not agree with germline; a read error may underlie this. The CDR3 sequence: CASTTIPGQSTDAQYF. The CDR3 DNA sequence: TGTGCCAGCACAACTATACCGGGACAAAGCACAGATGCGCAGTATTTT. This chain links TRBV6-1 with TRBJ2-3; D is possibly TRBD1 (6 bases). The CDR3 length is 16 residues. Germline V CDR1 and CDR2: MNHNS, SASEGT.

The chain couples TRBV6-1 to TRBJ1-1; D remains ambiguous. Germline V lookup: CDR1 MNHNS, CDR2 SASEGT. The germline V and J ends were trimmed by 5 bases and 1 base, with 11 bases remaining between them. The CDR3 is 14 residues long. In nucleotides, the CDR3 is TGTGCCAGCAGTCTCAGGTATCCGAACACTGAAGCTTTCTTT. Its translation: CASSLRYPNTEAFF.

The sample holds many counts of this clonotype. V and J are TRBV6-5 and TRBJ2-7; perhaps TRBD1 as D (6 bases). CDR1 and CDR2 (germline): MNHEY, SVGAGI. The length of the CDR3 is 14 residues. Trimming shortened V by 1 base and J by 2 bases, and 9 bases separated the two germline ends. DNA of the CDR3: TGTGCCAGCAGTTACTGGGACACCACCTACGAGCAGTACTTC. Translation: CASSYWDTTYEQYF.

The rearrangement links TRBV24-1 to TRBJ1-1; 7 bases fit TRBD1. Germline-derived CDR1 and CDR2 are KGHDR and SFDVKD. J was trimmed by 1 base and V by 3 bases; bases with no gene match: 10. The CDR3 runs 17 residues. CDR3 region: CATSDLYRGYENTEAFF. CDR3 DNA: TGTGCCACCAGTGATCTATACAGGGGTTACGAGAACACTGAAGCTTTCTTT.

This clonotype was found many times. An end of the junction differs from the germline gene, which may be a read error. This chain connects TRBV7-7 to TRBJ1-1; no clear D. The germline V gene has CDR1 SSHAT and CDR2 FNYEAQ (reference sequence). The CDR3 length is 14 residues. CDR3 bases: TGTGCTAGCAGCCCGGACGGCGTGAACACTGAAGCTTTCTTT. It yields the protein CASSPDGVNTEAFF.

There are many counts of this clonotype. J is TRBJ2-2 and V is TRBV11-1; 8 nucleotides match TRBD2. Germline trimming cut 7 bases from V and 3 bases from J; bases unmatched to any gene: 10. This CDR3 is 16 amino acids long. Germline V CDR1 and CDR2: SGHAT, FQDESV (reference sequence). In DNA form, the CDR3 reads TGTGCCAGCATCTCCTCCGGGACTAGGGACACCGGGGAGCTGTTTTTT. It specifies CASISSGTRDTGELFF. The whole variable domain, filled in from reference TRBV11-1 and TRBJ2-2, reads EAEVAQSPRYKITEKSQAVAFWCDPISGHATLYWYRQILGQGPELLVQFQDESVVDDSQLPKDRFSAERLKGVDSTLKIQPAELGDSAMYLCASISSGTRDTGELFFGEGSRLTVL.

The chain combines TRBV20-1 with TRBJ2-7; 9 bases agree with TRBD1. The germline V gene has CDR1 DFQATT and CDR2 SNEGSKA (reference sequence). V was clipped by 5 bases and J by 6 bases; unmatched bases: 11. The CDR3 loop spans 14 amino acids. The CDR3 protein is CSAPRDRVVGEQYF. CDR3 nucleotides: TGCAGTGCTCCCCGGGACAGGGTGGTTGGCGAGCAGTACTTC.

This clonotype was counted many times. This chain joins TRBV6-5 and TRBJ2-3; 9 positions match TRBD2. Losses at the gene ends were 6 bases for V and 4 bases for J; bases not matched to a gene: 2. CDR3 length: 13 residues. CDR1 and CDR2 from the germline V gene are MNHEY and SVGAGI. CDR3 sequence (DNA): TGTGCCAGCAGGTTAGCGGGAGCAGATACGCAGTATTTT. It codes for CASRLAGADTQYF.

This clonotype was seen repeatedly, ten times or more. The chain uses TRBV27 and TRBJ2-2, with a possible D match to TRBD2 (5 bases). Germline V gene data show CDR1 as MNHEY and CDR2 as SMNVEV (reference sequence). The CDR3 has 15 amino acids. V dropped 6 bases and J dropped 5 bases, with 16 bases sitting between them. CDR3 sequence: CASRQVGVGTGELFF. The CDR3 region has the DNA TGTGCCAGCAGGCAGGTCGGGGTGGGTACCGGGGAGCTGTTTTTT.

Concerning this clonotype itself: Since no conserved phenylalanine or tryptophan closes the CDR3, a read error is the likely cause. V usage is TRBV6-1 and J usage is TRBJ2-7; 7 bases fit TRBD1. V gave up 3 bases and J gave up 4 bases; unmatched junction bases: 6. The CDR3 runs 14 residues. CDR1 and CDR2 (germline): MNHNS, SASEGT. The CDR3 loop reads CASSDSGGPYEQYL. CDR3 sequence (DNA): TGTGCCAGCAGTGATTCAGGGGGACCTTACGAGCAGTACTTG.

This clonotype was recorded at least ten times. In DNA, the CDR3 is TGCAGTGCTAGAGTGCGGGGCCTCGGCGACGAGCAGTACTTC. Translating it yields CSARVRGLGDEQYF. The chain employs TRBV20-1 and TRBJ2-7; the D gene is possibly TRBD2 (6 bases). Trimming took 1 base from V and 5 from J, leaving 15 bases between them. Germline loops: CDR1 DFQATT, CDR2 SNEGSKA (reference sequence). This CDR3 is built from 14 residues.

This clonotype was detected ten times or more. V usage is TRBV19 and J usage is TRBJ1-5; 7 nucleotides match TRBD1. V dropped 5 bases and J dropped 3; count of bases not matched to a gene: 7. Germline V gives CDR1 LNHDA, CDR2 SQIVND (reference sequence). There are 15 residues in the CDR3. Written as DNA, the CDR3 is TGTGCCAGTAGTGGGGGACAGCTTTACAATCAGCCCCAGCATTTT. This codes for CASSGGQLYNQPQHF.

The chain recombines TRBV6-5 with TRBJ2-2; 7 nucleotides agree with TRBD1. Germline assignment: CDR1 MNHEY and CDR2 SVGAGI. The junction had 7 bases not matched to a gene; V was cut back by 2 bases and J by 7 bases. The CDR3 consists of 15 residues. The CDR3 region is CASSYERGRGGELFF. The CDR3 DNA reads TGTGCCAGCAGTTACGAGAGGGGGCGCGGCGGGGAGCTGTTTTTT.

This clonotype was counted ten times or more. The chain employs TRBV19 and TRBJ2-7; 7 positions match TRBD1. The junction had 9 bases not matched to a gene; V was cut back by 4 bases and J by 3 bases. Germline CDR1 and CDR2: LNHDA and SQIVND (reference sequence). The CDR3 spans 15 residues. CDR3 nucleotides: TGTGCCAGTAGTAATAACCCGGGACAGAACTACGAGCAGTACTTC. This sequence encodes CASSNNPGQNYEQYF. The whole variable domain, filled in from reference TRBV19 and TRBJ2-7, reads DGGITQSPKYLFRKEGQNVTLSCEQNLNHDAMYWYRQDPGQGLRLIYYSQIVNDFQKGDIAEGYSVSREKKESFPLTVTSAQKNPTAFYLCASSNNPGQNYEQYFGPGTRLTVT.

This clonotype was counted ten times or more. The gene calls are TRBV28 and TRBJ2-5; 9 bases align to TRBD2. The J segment lost 5 bases and the V segment lost 6 bases, leaving 4 bases of the junction unmatched. This CDR3 comprises 13 residues. Germline CDR1 is MDHEN and CDR2 is SYDVKM. CDR3 residues: CASRRLAEETQYF. The CDR3, as DNA: TGTGCCAGCAGAAGACTAGCGGAGGAGACCCAGTACTTC.

The chain couples TRBV10-2 to TRBJ1-6; unclear D gene. Germline CDR1 is WSHSY and CDR2 is SAAADI. V lost 2 bases and J lost 10, with 9 bases in between. The CDR3 covers 13 residues. The CDR3: CASSEERASPLHF. CDR3 nucleotides: TGCGCCAGCAGTGAGGAAAGGGCCTCACCCCTCCACTTT.

This clonotype was counted only a few times. The J gene is TRBJ1-5, the V gene TRBV29-1; possible D gene TRBD1, 5 bases. This CDR3 comprises 13 residues. V lost 7 bases to trimming and J lost 5 bases, with 15 bases between them. The germline V gene encodes CDR1 SQVTM and CDR2 ANQGSEA. CDR3 coding DNA: TGCAGCGCAGGGACGGGGGACCATCAGCCCCAGCATTTT. Translated, it gives CSAGTGDHQPQHF.